This T cell receptor beta chain was captured in a study of T cell changes during pregnancy in multiple sclerosis. Germline CDR1 is MNHEY and CDR2 is SMNVEV (reference sequence). The CDR3 sequence is 15 residues long. V lost 6 bases to trimming and J lost 5 bases, with 19 bases between them. Sequencing was performed with immunoSEQ multiplex PCR; in TCRdb, only in-frame clones are kept and a portion is missing. This sample has around 55,000 clones, with approximately 94% found just once. This clone occurred once. The receptor was isolated from a female donor with multiple sclerosis, enrolled in a pregnancy study. The material sequenced was CD8+ T cells from peripheral blood mononuclear cells, taken in the third trimester of pregnancy. The chain couples TRBV27 to TRBJ2-5; the D gene is possibly TRBD1 (6 bases). The CDR3: CASSPSRGHLETQYF. DNA of the CDR3: TGTGCCAGCAGCCCCTCCCGGGGACACCTCGAGACCCAGTACTTC.